This TCR beta chain was profiled in a study of blood T cells in healthy people across ages (dated by TCRdb to 2015 to 2017). For the study in its entirety: Template switching captured roughly one uniquely barcoded TCR beta cDNA molecule per two T cells in model experiments. Donors of different ages were randomly distributed across sequencing lanes to avoid experimental bias. Age-related changes in TCR beta repertoire diversity were measured in the study by deep sequencing normalized with unique cDNA molecular identifiers. The donors were split into four age groups: young (average approximately 16 years), middle-aged (about 40), aged (about 62) and long-lived (approximately 80). Two additional independent replicas of 1 million unique cDNA reads from the same blood draw were analyzed for two donors (one aged 18 to 30 and one aged 80 or older).

The roughly 39 donors, aged 6 to 90 years, were systemically healthy Caucasian individuals from Russia. Each donor gave about 9.8 milliliters of peripheral blood, drawn into EDTA-treated Vacutainer tubes. Ficoll-Paque density-gradient centrifugation was used to isolate PBMCs, with at least 6.5 million per sample. Trizol reagent was used to extract total RNA from PBMCs, with at least 5 micrograms per sample. The percentages of naive CD45RAhigh/CD27high T cells were determined by flow cytometry on a PBMC aliquot from every donor. Library preparation employed 5' RACE. Sequencing was performed on an Illumina HiSeq 2500. A second about 6 to 11 cycle PCR used a sample-barcoded 5' primer and a J-beta primer mix. A template-switch 5' adaptor carrying 12 random nucleotides introduced a unique molecular identifier onto each TCR beta cDNA molecule. Each sample yielded at least 3 million CDR3-containing paired-end reads. First-strand cDNA synthesis was performed from all RNA using the Mint cDNA synthesis kit, with priming by a TRBC-specific oligonucleotide. Following uracil-DNA glycosylase treatment, a first 18-cycle PCR with universal primers M1SS and BC2_uni_R was performed on all cDNA. The authors' pipeline ran thus. For normalization, 1 million high-quality reads were randomly selected from each sample, with every read carrying a distinct molecular identifier. Reads sharing molecular identifiers were discarded rather than binned into consensus sequences. CDR3 identification, clonotype clustering and error correction used MiTCR with a Q25 quality threshold and the strictest error-elimination algorithm. A nonparametric unseen species model with Euler transformation was used to estimate lower-bound total TCR beta diversity. TCRdb took the public reads, trimmed them with fastp at Q25, ran MiXCR for clone calling and kept in-frame beta chains. Each CDR3 protein gets just one entry, which takes the most common genes and DNA from the rows behind it. TCRdb, not the authors, supplied the V and J calls. This sample lists some 1.5 million distinct CDR3 sequences; roughly 27% were detected once. The ten largest clonotypes hold 7.7% of the sample.

The germline V gene (reference sequence) specifies DFQATT as CDR1 and SNEGSKA as CDR2. The CDR3 holds 15 amino acids from the cysteine to the phenylalanine. CDR3 DNA only is kept here, 45 bases in frame from base 1. V is cut back by 6 bases and J by 6 bases, with 8 bases in the junction unmatched. What the work shows at the level of the full study, not this receptor alone: Compared with the aged group, the long-lived group had more naive CD4+ T cells, fewer expanded clones and increased TCR diversity, suggesting age selection. As age increased, observed TCR beta diversity per million T cells dropped in a roughly linear way, and a significant reduction was already evident by age about 40. The percentage of naive T cells measured by flow cytometry correlated strongly with observed TCR beta diversity. Because profiling used bulk unsorted PBMCs, naive and antigen-experienced compartments could not be compared conclusively. Estimates of total diversity from one million sequenced T cells were regarded as lower bounds and underestimates. The CMV infection status of donors was not known, potentially confounding age-related changes in expanded clonotypes.

In regard to this clonotype: It has no known antigen specificity. No qualities accompany the bases; no much larger clone lies one base away.

The sequenced sample was blood. The TCR sequence derives from a woman aged 25 to 39 in good health. The V gene is TRBV20-1 and the J gene is TRBJ2-1, with 13 middle bases fitting TRBD2. The DNA is TGCAGTGCAACTGTCGGGACTAGCGGGATCAATGAGCAGTTCTTC. Its protein product is CSATVGTSGINEQFF.